This entry concerns a single T cell receptor (beta chain). Profiling relied on immunoSEQ multiplex PCR, and the TCRdb table lists in-frame clones only, not all of them. Of about 230,000 clones listed, approximately 81% are singletons. The sample is drawn from a study of blood T cell repertoires in COVID-19. About the research overall: Italy, Spain and the United States were the sources of the convalescent and acute COVID-19 samples.

Germline CDR1 MNHEY, CDR2 SVGAGI. The V end was cut by 6 bases, the J end by 5 bases, with 10 bases between. The CDR3 runs to 12 residues. The sequenced sample consisted of peripheral blood. The genes are TRBV6-5 and TRBJ2-5; D possibly corresponds to TRBD2 (6 bases). The clonotype originates from a man aged 35 to 55 with acute or convalescent COVID-19. As DNA, the CDR3 is TGTGCCAGCAGCGATCGGGGGGAGACCCAGTACTTC. Its protein product is CASSDRGETQYF.